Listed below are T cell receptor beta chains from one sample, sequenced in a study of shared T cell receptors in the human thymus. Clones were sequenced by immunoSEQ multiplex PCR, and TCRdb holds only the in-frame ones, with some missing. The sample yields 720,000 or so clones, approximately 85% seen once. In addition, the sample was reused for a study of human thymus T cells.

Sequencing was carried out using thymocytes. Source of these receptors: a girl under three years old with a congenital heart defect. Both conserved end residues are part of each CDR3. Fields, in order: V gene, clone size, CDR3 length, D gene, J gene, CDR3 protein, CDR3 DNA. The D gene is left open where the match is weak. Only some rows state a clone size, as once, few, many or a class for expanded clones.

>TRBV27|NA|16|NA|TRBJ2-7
CASSPQYRGGSYEQYF
TGTGCCAGCAGTCCCCAATACAGGGGGGGCTCCTACGAGCAGTACTTC
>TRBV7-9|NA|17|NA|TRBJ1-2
CASSPKEGPRPGDGYTF
TGTGCCAGCAGCCCTAAGGAAGGGCCCCGTCCAGGGGATGGCTACACCTTC
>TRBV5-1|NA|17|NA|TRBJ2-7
CASSLELLEGRSYEQYF
TGCGCCAGCAGCTTGGAGTTATTGGAGGGGCGCTCCTACGAGCAGTACTTC
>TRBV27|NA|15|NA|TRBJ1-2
CASSLRTAPNYGYTF
TGTGCCAGCAGCCTGCGGACAGCCCCAAACTATGGCTACACCTTC
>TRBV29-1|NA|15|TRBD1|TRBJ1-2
CSVRPGTAYTYGYTF
TGCAGTGTAAGGCCTGGGACAGCATATACCTATGGCTACACCTTC
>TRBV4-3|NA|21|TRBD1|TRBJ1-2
CASSQVLARDRGRLLVYGYTF
TGCGCCAGCAGCCAAGTGCTCGCCCGGGACAGGGGGCGATTATTGGTCTATGGCTACACCTTC
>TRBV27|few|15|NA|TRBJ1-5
CASSPIRGGNQPQHF
TGTGCCAGCAGTCCGATCAGGGGTGGCAATCAGCCCCAGCATTTT
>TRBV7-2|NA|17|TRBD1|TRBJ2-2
CASNICGGQGAPGELFF
TGTGCCAGCAACATATGCGGGGGACAGGGGGCTCCCGGGGAGCTGTTTTTT
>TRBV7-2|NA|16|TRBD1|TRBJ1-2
CASSLDKNRGPDGYTF
TGTGCCAGCAGCTTAGATAAGAACAGGGGGCCGGATGGCTACACCTTC
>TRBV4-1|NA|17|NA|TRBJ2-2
CASTPWYSLPSTGELFF
TGCGCCAGCACCCCGTGGTACTCCTTACCGTCCACCGGGGAGCTGTTTTTT
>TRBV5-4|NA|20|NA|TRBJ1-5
CASSLGPDPQRADSNQPQHF
TGTGCCAGCAGCTTAGGTCCTGACCCCCAGCGGGCAGATAGCAATCAGCCCCAGCATTTT